This passage covers 18 T cell receptor beta chains from one sample sequenced in a study of human CD8 memory T cell subsets (dated by TCRdb to about 2020). A Human TCR Profiling Kit was used to prepare UMI-labeled 5' RACE TCRbeta libraries. TCRdb reprocessed the sequencing reads and holds a single record per CDR3 protein sequence, with no DNA. The sample's table covers fewer than 15,000 distinct CDR3 sequences. 14% of the sample lies in the top ten. The sequenced sample was CD8+ T cells from PBMCs. The receptors shown here come from a human donor in good health.

The rearrangement joins TRBV20-1 to TRBJ2-7; TCRdb gives TRBD1 as the D gene, but with no DNA this cannot be confirmed. Germline CDR1 and CDR2: DFQATT and SNEGSKA (reference sequence). This CDR3 comprises 15 residues. This CDR3 is CSARPITGQGYEQYF.

The chain employs TRBV12-3 or TRBV12-4 and TRBJ2-1; there is no DNA to check the TCRdb D call of TRBD2. The CDR3 is 16 amino acids. The CDR3: CASSVWTSGSYNEQFF.

The CDR3 region is CASSPEVGLAYEQYF. The chain joins TRBV27 to TRBJ2-7. The CDR3 loop spans 15 amino acids. In germline, CDR1 is MNHEY, CDR2 SMNVEV (reference sequence).

V usage is TRBV4-1 and J usage is TRBJ2-7. The CDR3 runs 13 residues. CDR1 and CDR2 from the germline V gene are MGHRA and YSYEKL. CDR3 sequence: CASSQGLVDEQYF.

This chain connects TRBV7-9 to TRBJ2-4. The CDR3 is made up of 14 amino acids. The germline V gene has CDR1 SEHNR and CDR2 FQNEAQ (reference sequence). CDR3: CASSPVGAKNIQYF. Supplemented by reference TRBV7-9 and TRBJ2-4, the full variable domain reads DTGVSQNPRHKITKRGQNVTFRCDPISEHNRLYWYRQTLGQGPEFLTYFQNEAQLEKSRLLSDRFSAERPKGSFSTLEIQRTEQGDSAMYLCASSPVGAKNIQYFGAGTRLSVL.

This chain connects TRBV4-2 to TRBJ2-7. The CDR3 consists of 12 residues. Germline assignment: CDR1 LGHNA and CDR2 YNFKEQ. The CDR3 loop reads CASSQDRYEQYF.

V is TRBV20-1 and J is TRBJ1-2. The CDR3 extends over 15 amino acids. The germline gives CDR1 DFQATT, CDR2 SNEGSKA (reference sequence). Here the CDR3 reads CSARQILTFGYGYTF.

V gene TRBV21-1 combines with J gene TRBJ2-7; TCRdb designates TRBD1, a call that cannot be tested without DNA. TRBV21-1 is a pseudogene. The CDR3 length is 16 residues. The CDR3 loop is CASSKGAQQVTYEQYF.

This chain joins TRBV27 and TRBJ2-7; TCRdb selects TRBD1, and the lack of DNA leaves this call unchecked. Germline lookup yields CDR1 MNHEY and CDR2 SMNVEV (reference sequence). The length of the CDR3 is 13 residues. The CDR3 loop reads CASSTRQSDEQYF.

The gene calls are TRBV4-3 and TRBJ2-1; absent DNA, TCRdb's TRBD2 call cannot be checked. Germline lookup yields CDR1 LGHNA and CDR2 YSLEER. The CDR3 contains 18 residues. CDR3 amino acids: CASSQSNLLAGGLDEQFF.

This clonotype ranks as medium-sized in terms of frequency. The J gene is TRBJ2-2, the V gene TRBV7-9; the D gene TCRdb calls, TRBD1, cannot be checked with no DNA. In germline, CDR1 is SEHNR, CDR2 FQNEAQ (reference sequence). This CDR3 region has 14 residues. The CDR3 here is CASSTEGWTGELFF.

The chain has TRBV18 and TRBJ2-1. The CDR3 loop spans 13 amino acids. Germline CDR1 and CDR2: KGHSH and LQKENI. The CDR3 is CASSPPASNEQFF.

The chain is built from TRBV4-3 and TRBJ2-5; without DNA, the TCRdb call of TRBD1 cannot be checked. The germline V gene has CDR1 LGHNA and CDR2 YSLEER. The CDR3 contains 14 residues. The CDR3 loop is CASSLDRAGETQFF.

The J gene is TRBJ2-7, the V gene TRBV7-9; checking the TCRdb D call of TRBD2 is not possible without DNA. The CDR3 has 13 amino acids. In germline, CDR1 is SEHNR, CDR2 FQNEAQ (reference sequence). This CDR3 reads CASSSLAGVEQYF. Full variable domain (missing parts from reference TRBV7-9 and TRBJ2-7): DTGVSQNPRHKITKRGQNVTFRCDPISEHNRLYWYRQTLGQGPEFLTYFQNEAQLEKSRLLSDRFSAERPKGSFSTLEIQRTEQGDSAMYLCASSSLAGVEQYFGPGTRLTVT.

This chain's CDR3 is CASTGDRERGQETQYF. The V gene is TRBV6-2 or TRBV6-3, the J gene TRBJ2-5; as DNA is missing, the TRBD1 call by TCRdb cannot be tested. CDR1 is MNHEY and CDR2 is SVGEGT in the germline V gene. CDR3 length: 16 amino acids.

This sequence joins TRBV5-1 and TRBJ2-2; TCRdb designates TRBD2, a call that cannot be tested without DNA. Per the germline V gene, CDR1 is SGHRS and CDR2 is YFSETQ. The CDR3 has 14 amino acids. CDR3 loop: CASSTTSATGELFF.

This clonotype is medium-sized by frequency. The chain combines TRBV28 with TRBJ1-3; the TRBD1 assignment by TCRdb is unverifiable without DNA. This CDR3 contains 14 residues. Germline lookup yields CDR1 MDHEN and CDR2 SYDVKM. The CDR3 spells CASSFTGGGNTIYF.

This clonotype is labeled medium-sized (0.01 to 0.1%) based on frequency. CDR3 region: CASSLYPDRGNSLGGLFF. J is TRBJ1-4 and V is TRBV5-5; TCRdb calls TRBD1, which cannot be checked without DNA. This CDR3 has 18 amino acids. Germline V CDR1 and CDR2: SGHKS, YYEKEE (reference sequence).